This T cell receptor (beta chain) was captured by sequencing in a study of CD8 T cells in ankylosing spondylitis (dated by TCRdb to the late 2010s). Describing the broader study: T cell receptor beta repertoires were profiled in healthy donors and ankylosing spondylitis patients so that disease-linked TCR variants could be found. The full study cohort comprised 25 or so ankylosing spondylitis patients and 110 or so healthy donors. Peripheral blood samples were taken, and synovial fluid was additionally collected from ankylosing spondylitis patients.

Beyond this particular receptor, the publication reports: Blood from ankylosing spondylitis patients appeared to be characterized by a TCR beta motif composed of several highly homologous amino acid variants. A CD8+ phenotype was shown by the disease-linked clones, which were found at relatively low frequencies in peripheral blood. Some motif variants were previously reported in synovial fluid and blood of reactive arthritis patients, suggesting common disease-initiation mechanisms. According to the report, matched synovial fluid samples from ankylosing spondylitis patients were significantly enriched for the disease-linked clones.

This clonotype was seen repeatedly, ten times or more. There is no known antigen for this receptor. Per-base quality was not reported, and no clone a single base away is much larger than it. Sequenced on an Illumina HiSeq 2500. TCR beta libraries were prepared by quantitative 5'-RACE with molecular barcodes. Concerning the study's data processing: A new computational method, built on a probabilistic model of VDJ rearrangement, was used to identify disease-linked TCR variants. TCRdb reprocessed the public reads (quality trimming at Q25 with fastp, clone calling with MiXCR) and kept in-frame beta chains. Under each unique CDR3 protein, matching rows form one entry showing the most common genes and DNA. These V and J calls originate from TCRdb's pipeline instead of the authors' own analysis. Recorded for this sample are a few hundred thousand distinct CDR3 sequences; about 10% of them occurred a single time. In total, the top ten clones hold approximately 20% of the sample.

Measured from the cysteine to the phenylalanine, the CDR3 is 13 residues long. Just the 39-base CDR3 DNA is kept, in frame starting at base 1. V is pruned by 4 bases and J by 3 bases, leaving 4 bases of the junction without a gene match. The CDR1 and CDR2 encoded by the germline V gene are SGHRS and YFSETQ. The sample taken for sequencing was blood, either unsorted or a sorted T cell fraction (not recorded which). This chain joins TRBV5-1 to TRBJ2-7, and 7 junction bases match TRBD1. This clonotype originated in a male donor with ankylosing spondylitis or in good health (not recorded which). The DNA sequence follows: TGCGCCAGCAGCCGGGACAGCGTCTACGAGCAGTACTTC. This encodes CASSRDSVYEQYF.